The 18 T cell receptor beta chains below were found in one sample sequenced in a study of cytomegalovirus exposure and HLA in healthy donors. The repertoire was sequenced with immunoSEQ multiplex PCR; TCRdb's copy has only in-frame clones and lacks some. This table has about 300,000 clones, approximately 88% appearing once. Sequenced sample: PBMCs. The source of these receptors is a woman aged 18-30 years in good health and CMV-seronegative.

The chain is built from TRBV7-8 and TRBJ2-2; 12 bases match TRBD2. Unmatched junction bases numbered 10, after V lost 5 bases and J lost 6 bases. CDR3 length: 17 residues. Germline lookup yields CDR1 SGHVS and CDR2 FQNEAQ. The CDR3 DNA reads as TGTGCCAGCAGCCCCTGGGGGCTAGCGGGAGGGCCCGGGGAGCTGTTTTTT. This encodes CASSPWGLAGGPGELFF.

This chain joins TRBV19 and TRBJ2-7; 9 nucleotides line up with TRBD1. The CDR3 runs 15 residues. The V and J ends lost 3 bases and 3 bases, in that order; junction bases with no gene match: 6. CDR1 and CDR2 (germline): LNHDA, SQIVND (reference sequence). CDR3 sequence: CASSMDGQGFYEQYF. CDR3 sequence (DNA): TGTGCCAGTAGTATGGATGGACAGGGGTTCTACGAGCAGTACTTC.

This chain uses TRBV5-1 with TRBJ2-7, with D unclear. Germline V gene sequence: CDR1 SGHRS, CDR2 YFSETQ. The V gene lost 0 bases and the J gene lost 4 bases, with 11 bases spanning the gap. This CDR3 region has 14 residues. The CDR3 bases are TGCGCCAGCAGCTTGGGTGCTCAACGGTACGAGCAGTACTTC. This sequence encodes CASSLGAQRYEQYF. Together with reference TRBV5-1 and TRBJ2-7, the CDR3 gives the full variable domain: KAGVTQTPRYLIKTRGQQVTLSCSPISGHRSVSWYQQTPGQGLQFLFEYFSETQRNKGNFPGRFSGRQFSNSRSEMNVSTLELGDSALYLCASSLGAQRYEQYFGPGTRLTVT.

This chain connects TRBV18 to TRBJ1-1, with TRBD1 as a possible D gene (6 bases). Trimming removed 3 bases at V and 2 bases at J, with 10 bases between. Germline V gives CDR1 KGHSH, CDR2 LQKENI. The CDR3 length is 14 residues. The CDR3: CASSPRTDNTEAFF. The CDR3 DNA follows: TGTGCCAGCTCACCCCGGACAGATAACACTGAAGCTTTCTTT.

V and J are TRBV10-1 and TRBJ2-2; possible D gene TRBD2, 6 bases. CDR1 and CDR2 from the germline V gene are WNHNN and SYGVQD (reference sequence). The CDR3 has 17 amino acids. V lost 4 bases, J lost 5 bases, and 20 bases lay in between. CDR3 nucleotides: TGCGCCAGCAGTGGCGGATTTGGAGGGTCGGGAACCGGGGAGCTGTTTTTT. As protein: CASSGGFGGSGTGELFF.

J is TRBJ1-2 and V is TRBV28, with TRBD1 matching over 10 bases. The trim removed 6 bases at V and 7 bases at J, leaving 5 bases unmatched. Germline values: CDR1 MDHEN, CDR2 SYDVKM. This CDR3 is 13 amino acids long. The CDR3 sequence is CASRGQGLSGYTF. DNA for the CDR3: TGTGCCAGCAGGGGACAGGGGCTTAGTGGCTACACCTTC.

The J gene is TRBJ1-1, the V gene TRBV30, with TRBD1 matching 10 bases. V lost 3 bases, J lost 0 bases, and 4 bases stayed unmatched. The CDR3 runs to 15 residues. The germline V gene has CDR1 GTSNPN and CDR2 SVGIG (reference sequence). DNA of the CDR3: TGTGCCTGGAGCCCGGGACAGGGGATGAACACTGAAGCTTTCTTT. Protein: CAWSPGQGMNTEAFF.

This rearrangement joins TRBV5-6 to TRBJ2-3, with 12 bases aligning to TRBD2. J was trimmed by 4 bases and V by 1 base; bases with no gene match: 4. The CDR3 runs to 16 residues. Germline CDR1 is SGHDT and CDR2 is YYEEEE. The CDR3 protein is CASSLTSGRKSDTQYF. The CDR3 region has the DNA TGTGCCAGCAGCTTGACTAGCGGGAGGAAATCAGATACGCAGTATTTT.

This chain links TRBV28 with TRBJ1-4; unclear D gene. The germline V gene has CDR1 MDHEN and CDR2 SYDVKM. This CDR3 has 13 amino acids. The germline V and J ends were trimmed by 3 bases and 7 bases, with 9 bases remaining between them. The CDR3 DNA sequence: TGTGCCAGCAGTTTTGGGGAGGCTGAAAAACTGTTTTTT. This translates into CASSFGEAEKLFF. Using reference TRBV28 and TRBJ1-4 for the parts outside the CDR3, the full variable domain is DVKVTQSSRYLVKRTGEKVFLECVQDMDHENMFWYRQDPGLGLRLIYFSYDVKMKEKGDIPEGYSVSREKKERFSLILESASTNQTSMYLCASSFGEAEKLFFGSGTQLSVL.

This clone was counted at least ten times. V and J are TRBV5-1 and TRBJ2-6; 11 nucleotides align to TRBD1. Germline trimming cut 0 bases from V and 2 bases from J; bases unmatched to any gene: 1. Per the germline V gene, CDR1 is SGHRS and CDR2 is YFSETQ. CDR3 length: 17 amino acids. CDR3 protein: CASSLGTGGAGANVLTF. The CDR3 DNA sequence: TGCGCCAGCAGCTTGGGGACAGGGGGCGCTGGGGCCAACGTCCTGACTTTC.

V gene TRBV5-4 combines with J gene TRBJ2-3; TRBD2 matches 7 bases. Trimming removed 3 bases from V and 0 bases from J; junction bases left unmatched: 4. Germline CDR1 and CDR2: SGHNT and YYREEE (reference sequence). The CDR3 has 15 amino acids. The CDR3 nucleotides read TGTGCCAGCAGCTCCCCGGGACTAAGCACAGATACGCAGTATTTT. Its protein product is CASSSPGLSTDTQYF.

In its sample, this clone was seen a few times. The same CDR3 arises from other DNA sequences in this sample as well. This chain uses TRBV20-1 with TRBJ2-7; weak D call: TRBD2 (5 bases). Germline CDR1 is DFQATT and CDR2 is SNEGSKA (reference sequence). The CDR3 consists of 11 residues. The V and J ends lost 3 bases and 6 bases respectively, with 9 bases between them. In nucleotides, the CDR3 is TGCAGTGCTAGGGCGGACTCCGAGCAGTACTTC. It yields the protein CSARADSEQYF.

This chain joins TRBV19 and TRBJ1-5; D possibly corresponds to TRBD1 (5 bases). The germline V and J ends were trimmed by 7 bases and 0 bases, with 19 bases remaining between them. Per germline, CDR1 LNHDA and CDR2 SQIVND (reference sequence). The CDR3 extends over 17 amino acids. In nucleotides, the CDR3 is TGTGCCAGTACAACAGGAACCGGACGCTATAGCAATCAGCCCCAGCATTTT. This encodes CASTTGTGRYSNQPQHF.

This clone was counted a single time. The CDR3 DNA follows: TGCGCCAGCAGCACCGGGTCCAATGAGCAGTTCTTC. Translated: CASSTGSNEQFF. This rearrangement joins TRBV5-1 to TRBJ2-1; D uncertain. This CDR3 has 12 residues. Looked up from germline, CDR1 is SGHRS and CDR2 is YFSETQ. V dropped 4 bases and J dropped 6 bases, with 8 bases sitting between them. The entire variable domain, with the rest obtained from reference TRBV5-1 and TRBJ2-1, is as follows: KAGVTQTPRYLIKTRGQQVTLSCSPISGHRSVSWYQQTPGQGLQFLFEYFSETQRNKGNFPGRFSGRQFSNSRSEMNVSTLELGDSALYLCASSTGSNEQFFGPGTRLTVL.

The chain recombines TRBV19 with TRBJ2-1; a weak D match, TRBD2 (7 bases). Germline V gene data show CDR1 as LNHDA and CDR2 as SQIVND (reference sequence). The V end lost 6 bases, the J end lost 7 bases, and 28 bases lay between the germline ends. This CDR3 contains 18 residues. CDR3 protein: CASRPARGGSLLGNEQFF. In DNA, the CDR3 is TGTGCCAGTAGGCCGGCGCGCGGGGGCAGCCTTTTGGGGAATGAGCAGTTCTTC.

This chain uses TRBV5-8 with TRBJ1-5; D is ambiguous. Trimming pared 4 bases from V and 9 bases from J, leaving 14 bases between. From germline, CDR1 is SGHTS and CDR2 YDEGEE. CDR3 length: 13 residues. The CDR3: CASSRIRGGPQHF. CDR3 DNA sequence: TGTGCCAGCAGCAGGATCCGGGGTGGGCCCCAGCATTTT.

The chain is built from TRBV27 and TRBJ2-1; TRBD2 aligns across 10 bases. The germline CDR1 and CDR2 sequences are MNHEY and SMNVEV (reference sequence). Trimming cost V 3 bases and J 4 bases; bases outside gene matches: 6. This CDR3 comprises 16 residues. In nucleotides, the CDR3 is TGTGCCAGCAGTTTCTACTCGACTAGCGGGTACAATGAGCAGTTCTTC. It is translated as CASSFYSTSGYNEQFF.

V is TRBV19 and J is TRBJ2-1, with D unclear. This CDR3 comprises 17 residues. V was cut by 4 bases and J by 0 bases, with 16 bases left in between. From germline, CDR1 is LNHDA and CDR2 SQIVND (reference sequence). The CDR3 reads CASSTLSELSSYNEQFF. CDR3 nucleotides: TGTGCCAGTAGTACTCTATCGGAGTTAAGCTCCTACAATGAGCAGTTCTTC.